Listed here are 5 T cell receptor beta chains from one sample, sequenced in a study of shared clonotypes between healthy human individuals. Here immunoSEQ multiplex PCR was the method, and the copy in TCRdb shows in-frame clones only, minus some. Counted here are more than 400,000 clones, more than 95% occurring once; the ten biggest clones make up 0.064%. The specimen sequenced was naive CD4+ T cells sorted from blood. The subset: CD45RA+ positively selected. The receptors derive from a woman aged 25 to 39 in good health.

V is TRBV10-3 and J is TRBJ2-2; D is undetermined. The V and J ends lost 0 bases and 7 bases respectively, with 3 bases between them. Germline CDR1 ENHRY, CDR2 SYGVKD. The CDR3 contains 12 residues. CDR3 region: CAISESIGELFF. CDR3 DNA sequence: TGTGCCATCAGTGAGTCGATCGGGGAGCTGTTTTTT.

The gene calls are TRBV25-1 and TRBJ2-1; no clear D gene. This CDR3 spans 16 amino acids. Germline V gene sequence: CDR1 MGHDK, CDR2 SYGVNS. The ends were cut back, 1 base at V and 3 bases at J, with 13 bases in the middle. The CDR3 region is CASSESGSSFYNEQFF. CDR3 coding DNA: TGTGCCAGCAGTGAATCCGGCAGTTCCTTCTACAATGAGCAGTTCTTC.

The chain uses TRBV18 and TRBJ2-7; 7 nucleotides align to TRBD2. The CDR3 sequence is 17 residues long. CDR1 is KGHSH, CDR2 LQKENI, per germline. Trimming removed 2 bases from V and 3 bases from J; junction bases left unmatched: 13. CDR3 DNA sequence: TGTGCCAGCTCACCAACGGGACCTAGCGGAACACACTACGAGCAGTACTTC. Translation: CASSPTGPSGTHYEQYF.

The chain employs TRBV11-2 and TRBJ2-1; the D gene is possibly TRBD1 (7 bases). V gave up 5 bases and J gave up 4 bases, with 15 bases separating them. The V gene's germline CDR1 is SGHAT and CDR2 FQNNGV. This CDR3 comprises 15 residues. CDR3 coding DNA: TGTGCCAGCAGCCCCAGGGGGGCAGCTTACAATGAGCAGTTCTTC. Translating gives CASSPRGAAYNEQFF. The full variable domain, completed using reference TRBV11-2 and TRBJ2-1, is EAGVAQSPRYKIIEKRQSVAFWCNPISGHATLYWYQQILGQGPKLLIQFQNNGVVDDSQLPKDRFSAERLKGVDSTLKIQPAKLEDSAVYLCASSPRGAAYNEQFFGPGTRLTVL.

This rearrangement joins TRBV9 to TRBJ2-4; D tentatively fits TRBD1 or TRBD2 (6 bases each). The CDR3 runs 16 residues. Germline values: CDR1 SGDLS, CDR2 YYNGEE. V was cut by 0 bases and J by 1 base, with 11 bases left in between. Here the CDR3 reads CASSVGGGTAKNIQYF. DNA for the CDR3: TGTGCCAGCAGCGTAGGAGGGGGGACGGCCAAAAACATTCAGTACTTC. Using reference TRBV9 and TRBJ2-4 for the parts outside the CDR3, the full variable domain is DSGVTQTPKHLITATGQRVTLRCSPRSGDLSVYWYQQSLDQGLQFLIQYYNGEERAKGNILERFSAQQFPDLHSELNLSSLELGDSALYFCASSVGGGTAKNIQYFGAGTRLSVL.